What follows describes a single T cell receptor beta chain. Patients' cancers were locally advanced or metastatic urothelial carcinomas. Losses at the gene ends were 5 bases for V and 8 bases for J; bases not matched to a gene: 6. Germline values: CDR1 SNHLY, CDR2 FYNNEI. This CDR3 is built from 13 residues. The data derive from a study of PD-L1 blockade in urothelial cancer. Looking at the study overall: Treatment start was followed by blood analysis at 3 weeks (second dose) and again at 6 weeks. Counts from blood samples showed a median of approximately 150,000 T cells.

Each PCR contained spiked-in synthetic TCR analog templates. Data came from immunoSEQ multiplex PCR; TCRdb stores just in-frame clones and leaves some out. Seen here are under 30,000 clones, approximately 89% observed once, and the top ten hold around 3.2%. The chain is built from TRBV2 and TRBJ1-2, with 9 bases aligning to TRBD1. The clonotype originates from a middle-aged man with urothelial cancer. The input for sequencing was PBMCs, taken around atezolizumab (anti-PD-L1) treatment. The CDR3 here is CASSQQGAGGYTF. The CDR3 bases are TGTGCCAGCAGTCAACAGGGGGCAGGCGGCTACACCTTC.